The 6 T cell receptor beta chains given below trace back to one sample, sequenced in a study of identical twins. TCRdb re-called the 5' RACE reads through MiXCR, storing one row per CDR3 protein. Of fewer than 550,000 distinct CDR3 sequences in the sample, roughly 15% were seen once. These same records also appear under a second study, on yellow fever vaccine responses in identical twins.

The sequenced sample was CD4+ T cells sorted from blood. Source of these receptors: a woman between 18 and 30 years old in good health.

The gene calls are TRBV27 and TRBJ2-1; 8 nucleotides agree with TRBD1. Per germline, CDR1 MNHEY and CDR2 SMNVEV (reference sequence). Trimming took 7 bases from V and 2 from J; bases not matched to a gene: 7. The CDR3 sequence is 15 residues long. CDR3 nucleotide sequence: TGTGCCAGCAAAACAGGGGGTGCAGCCTACAATGAGCAGTTCTTC. Amino acids: CASKTGGAAYNEQFF.

This clonotype came up a few times. The V gene is TRBV12-3 or TRBV12-4, the J gene TRBJ1-1; D may be TRBD1 (6 bases). Trimming took off 6 bases at V and 7 bases at J, with 12 bases between the two ends. This CDR3 has 12 amino acids. CDR3 residues: CASSPDRREAFF. As DNA, the CDR3 is TGTGCCAGCAGCCCAGACAGGCGTGAAGCTTTCTTT.

V is TRBV3-1 and J is TRBJ2-1; D call uncertain. The ends were cut back, 1 base at V and 6 bases at J, with 13 bases in the middle. The length of the CDR3 is 15 residues. Germline V CDR1 and CDR2: LGHDT, YNNKEL (reference sequence). In nucleotides, the CDR3 is TGTGCCAGCAGCCAAGGGCTAGGCCGCCCCAATGAGCAGTTCTTC. Protein product: CASSQGLGRPNEQFF.

The rearrangement joins TRBV6-5 to TRBJ2-4; 10 nucleotides agree with TRBD2. The germline V gene encodes CDR1 MNHEY and CDR2 SVGAGI. There are 16 residues in the CDR3. V shed 0 bases, J shed 5 bases, and the junction held 4 bases outside the gene matches. The CDR3 DNA reads as TGTGCCAGCAGTTACTCGGCTAGCGGGAGACAAAACATTCAGTACTTC. The encoded protein is CASSYSASGRQNIQYF.

This clonotype came up a few times. This chain connects TRBV5-4 to TRBJ2-1, with 7 bases fitting TRBD2. Germline-derived CDR1 and CDR2 are SGHNT and YYREEE (reference sequence). The CDR3 has 15 amino acids. The V gene end was trimmed by 2 bases and the J gene end by 5 bases; junction bases not matched to a gene: 7. This CDR3 reads CASSFRLAANNEQFF. In DNA form, the CDR3 reads TGTGCCAGCAGCTTCCGACTAGCCGCCAACAATGAGCAGTTCTTC.

The sample holds many counts of this clonotype. The junction departs from germline at one end; a sequencing error may be responsible. V gene TRBV12-3 or TRBV12-4 combines with J gene TRBJ2-5; TRBD1 is a possible D gene (6 bases). This CDR3 spans 14 amino acids. The chain's CDR3 is CASSLGAVQETQYF. The CDR3 DNA sequence: TGCGCCAGCAGCTTGGGGGCAGTACAAGAGACCCAGTACTTC.